These 30 T cell receptor beta chains share one sample of origin, sequenced in a study of regulatory T cells in long-lasting Graves disease. Investigators prepared the TCR beta libraries by applying iRepertoire HTBI primers and Arm-PCR of CDR3 regions. TCRdb recomputed calls from the multiplex PCR reads with MiXCR, one row per CDR3 protein. The sample includes around 460,000 distinct CDR3 sequences, 20% to 25% of them seen just once. The time point was: persistent/refractory GD, antithyroid drugs over 5 years with positive TRAb. PBMCs were the source of the RNA used for TCR sequencing. Sample: peripheral blood mononuclear cells (PBMCs), taken when the disease was refractory, from a patient treated with antithyroid drugs. These receptors were taken from a female donor with Graves disease.

About this clonotype: It may be a read error: a sequence one base away is much more abundant. The rearrangement joins TRBV29-1 to TRBJ1-1; D is unclear. CDR3 size: 12 residues. The V gene's germline CDR1 is SQVTM and CDR2 ANQGSEA. The CDR3: CSVETVNAEAFF. Here the CDR3 DNA reads TGCAGCGTTGAAACAGTGAACGCTGAAGCTTTCTTT.

V and J are TRBV29-1 and TRBJ1-5; D is possibly TRBD1 (6 bases). V was pared by 6 bases and J by 3 bases, with 12 bases between. The CDR3 runs 13 residues. Germline CDR1 reads SQVTM; CDR2 reads ANQGSEA. CDR3 nucleotides: TGCAGCGTGTCGCAGGGGAACAATCAGCCCCAGCATTTT. Amino acids: CSVSQGNNQPQHF.

J is TRBJ1-1 and V is TRBV29-1; D perhaps matches TRBD1 (5 bases). Germline V gene lookup returns CDR1 SQVTM and CDR2 ANQGSEA. This CDR3 region has 14 residues. V was cut by 3 bases and J by 1 base, with 12 bases left in between. In DNA form, the CDR3 reads TGCAGCGTTGATCGGGGGACCGAGAACACTGAAGCTTTCTTT. Encoded protein: CSVDRGTENTEAFF.

The chain links TRBV12-3 or TRBV12-4 to TRBJ1-3, with a tentative D call TRBD1 (6 bases). Trimming took off 2 bases at V and 4 bases at J, with 12 bases between the two ends. This CDR3 spans 15 amino acids. The CDR3 reads CASSLLGGAGNTIYF. CDR3 in DNA: TGTGCCAGCAGTTTACTAGGGGGAGCCGGAAACACCATATATTTT.

This clonotype was counted at least ten times. The chain links TRBV11-2 to TRBJ2-5, with TRBD2 matching over 7 bases. The CDR3 extends over 14 amino acids. The V and J ends lost 8 bases and 5 bases, in that order; junction bases with no gene match: 11. Germline CDR1 and CDR2: SGHAT and FQNNGV. CDR3 protein: CASCGVSGVETQYF. DNA of the CDR3: TGTGCCAGCTGCGGCGTCAGCGGGGTGGAGACCCAGTACTTC.

This clonotype has a count of ten or more. The chain has TRBV7-2 and TRBJ2-5; TRBD2 might be the D (6 bases). The CDR3 is 13 amino acids. From germline, CDR1 is SGHTA and CDR2 FQGNSA. The V and J ends lost 2 bases and 7 bases respectively, with 11 bases between them. The CDR3 loop reads CASSLTSPGTQYF. CDR3 nucleotide sequence: TGTGCCAGCAGCTTAACTAGCCCGGGGACCCAGTACTTC.

The chain links TRBV2 to TRBJ1-4; D ambiguous. The length of the CDR3 is 11 residues. V was clipped by 8 bases and J by 10 bases, with 11 bases between them. The germline V gene encodes CDR1 SNHLY and CDR2 FYNNEI. The DNA of the CDR3 is TGTGCCAGCCGGGAGGACGGAAAACTGTTTTTT. This sequence encodes CASREDGKLFF.

This clonotype was seen only a few times. In DNA, the CDR3 is TGTGCCAGCAGCCAAATGCCGGGACAGAATCAGCCCCAGCATTTT. Its translation: CASSQMPGQNQPQHF. This rearrangement joins TRBV3-1 to TRBJ1-5; TRBD1 agrees at 7 bases. The ends lost 2 bases at V and 4 bases at J; junction bases unmatched: 5. The CDR3 runs to 15 residues. Germline CDR1 and CDR2: LGHDT and YNNKEL (reference sequence).

The chain is built from TRBV5-1 and TRBJ2-5, with D tentatively TRBD1 or TRBD2 (5 bases each). Germline values: CDR1 SGHRS, CDR2 YFSETQ. V dropped 5 bases and J dropped 4 bases, with 15 bases sitting between them. CDR3 size: 14 residues. The CDR3 bases are TGCGCCAGCAGGTGGACGGGGCATCCAGAGACCCAGTACTTC. It specifies CASRWTGHPETQYF.

This clonotype was observed a handful of times. The chain has TRBV11-2 and TRBJ2-7, with a possible D match to TRBD1 (6 bases). There are 14 residues in the CDR3. Between the trimmed V and J ends, which lost 1 base and 4 bases, there was a span of 11 bases. CDR1 and CDR2 (germline): SGHAT, FQNNGV. Here the CDR3 reads CASSLGQEVYEQYF. The CDR3 DNA reads as TGTGCCAGCAGCTTAGGACAGGAGGTATACGAGCAGTACTTC.

At least ten counts were recorded for this clonotype. The chain links TRBV28 to TRBJ1-5; D is perhaps TRBD1 (6 bases). CDR3 length: 16 residues. With 1 base removed from V and 2 bases from J, the gap between germline ends came to 12 bases. CDR1 is MDHEN and CDR2 is SYDVKM in the germline V gene. The CDR3 bases are TGTGCCAGCAGTTTATTGGGGGGGCTTGGCAATCAGCCCCAGCATTTT. Translating gives CASSLLGGLGNQPQHF.

Notes on this clonotype: It is likely a read error, because the conserved phenylalanine at the end of the CDR3 is missing. The chain carries TRBV7-9 and TRBJ2-2; D call uncertain. V shed 1 base and J shed 5 bases, with 2 bases lying between them. CDR3 size: 12 residues. The germline V gene has CDR1 SEHNR and CDR2 FQNEAQ (reference sequence). The CDR3 nucleotides are TGTGCCAGCAGCTTAGTTACCGGGGAGCTGTTTTGT. Its protein product is CASSLVTGELFC.

This clonotype was detected many times. For the CDR3, the DNA is TGTGCCAGCAGTGACAGATCCGCGGATGGCTACACCTTC. It codes for CASSDRSADGYTF. V usage is TRBV6-1 and J usage is TRBJ1-2; the D is unclear. Trimming took off 3 bases at V and 6 bases at J, with 11 bases between the two ends. Germline lookup yields CDR1 MNHNS and CDR2 SASEGT. CDR3 size: 13 residues.

This clonotype occurred a few times. V usage is TRBV2 and J usage is TRBJ2-2, with 8 positions matching TRBD2. J lost 5 bases, V lost 5 bases, and 10 bases had no gene match. This CDR3 is 16 amino acids long. Per germline, CDR1 SNHLY and CDR2 FYNNEI. The CDR3 bases are TGTGCCAGCAGTATACCAGCGGGAGATAGGACCGGGGAGCTGTTTTTT. It encodes CASSIPAGDRTGELFF.

Remarks on this clonotype: This is likely a read error, given that the CDR3 carries no conserved phenylalanine or tryptophan at its end. V gene TRBV12-3 or TRBV12-4 combines with J gene TRBJ2-7; 14 bases align to TRBD2. V lost 5 bases, J lost 1 base, and 10 bases stayed unmatched. The CDR3 totals 18 residues. CDR3 amino acids: CASSPRTSGRIISYEQYS. The CDR3 coding sequence is TGTGCCAGCAGTCCCAGGACTAGCGGGAGGATTATTTCCTACGAGCAGTACTCC.

As regards this clonotype: A much larger clone differs from this one at a single base, so this may be a read error. The rearrangement joins TRBV12-5 to TRBJ1-4; D gene unclear. The CDR3 covers 13 residues. V was cut by 6 bases and J by 5 bases, with 10 bases left in between. CDR1 is LGHNT, CDR2 FRNRAP, per germline. The CDR3 region has the DNA TGTGCTAGTGGGAAGGCAGGCAATGAAAAACTGTTTTTT. Its protein is CASGKAGNEKLFF.

This clonotype has ten or more counts. The chain uses TRBV11-2 and TRBJ1-2; D might be TRBD1 (5 bases). The germline V and J ends were trimmed by 6 bases and 2 bases, with 13 bases remaining between them. This CDR3 is built from 14 residues. The germline V gene encodes CDR1 SGHAT and CDR2 FQNNGV. The CDR3 DNA reads TGTGCCAGCAGACATGGGGGAGGGAACTATGGCTACACCTTC. Translation: CASRHGGGNYGYTF.

The genes are TRBV20-1 and TRBJ1-6, with D unclear. CDR1 is DFQATT, CDR2 SNEGSKA, per germline (reference sequence). The CDR3 is 14 residues long. V lost 4 bases and J lost 3, with 10 bases in between. CDR3 sequence: CSAKWPIYNSPLHF. The CDR3 DNA follows: TGCAGTGCTAAGTGGCCGATCTATAATTCACCCCTCCACTTT.

This clonotype was counted ten times or more. This rearrangement joins TRBV2 to TRBJ1-5; D ambiguous. Germline CDR1 is SNHLY and CDR2 is FYNNEI. The V gene lost 5 bases and the J gene lost 3 bases, with 8 bases spanning the gap. The CDR3 sequence is 13 residues long. Here the CDR3 DNA reads TGTGCCAGCAGTCCGGATCACAATCAGCCCCAGCATTTT. Translation: CASSPDHNQPQHF.

This clonotype was seen at least ten times. The rearrangement links TRBV15 to TRBJ1-2; the D is unclear. Germline V gene data show CDR1 as LNHNV and CDR2 as YYDKDF (reference sequence). The CDR3 is 13 residues long. V was shortened by 3 bases and J by 1 base, with 6 bases between the two germline ends. The CDR3 region is CATSRGFNYGYTF. CDR3 in DNA: TGTGCCACCAGCAGGGGCTTTAACTATGGCTACACCTTC.

The CDR3 DNA reads TGCGCCAGCAGCTTGGTCAGAACCGGGGAGCTGTTTTTT. It encodes CASSLVRTGELFF. This sequence joins TRBV5-1 and TRBJ2-2; D remains ambiguous. The CDR3 runs to 13 residues. Germline V lookup: CDR1 SGHRS, CDR2 YFSETQ. V lost 0 bases, J lost 5 bases, and 5 bases lay in between.

This rearrangement joins TRBV9 to TRBJ2-2, with D tentatively TRBD2 (7 bases). In germline, CDR1 is SGDLS, CDR2 YYNGEE. CDR3 length equals 16 residues. Trimming left V 1 base short and J 5 bases short, with 15 bases between. The CDR3 DNA follows: TGTGCCAGCAGCGTATATGGTAGGGGGGGAACCGGGGAGCTGTTTTTT. Translated: CASSVYGRGGTGELFF. The full variable domain, rest sourced from reference TRBV9 and TRBJ2-2, is DSGVTQTPKHLITATGQRVTLRCSPRSGDLSVYWYQQSLDQGLQFLIQYYNGEERAKGNILERFSAQQFPDLHSELNLSSLELGDSALYFCASSVYGRGGTGELFFGEGSRLTVL.

This clonotype was found many times. The chain is built from TRBV29-1 and TRBJ2-5; D is perhaps TRBD1 (5 bases). This CDR3 spans 13 amino acids. The germline V gene encodes CDR1 SQVTM and CDR2 ANQGSEA. V lost 4 bases to trimming and J lost 4 bases, with 13 bases between them. The CDR3 sequence is CSVARALRETQYF. The DNA of the CDR3 is TGCAGCGTTGCCAGGGCGCTTCGAGAGACCCAGTACTTC.

This clonotype was recorded many times. This rearrangement joins TRBV28 to TRBJ2-7; D assignment may be TRBD1 or TRBD2 (5 bases each). Germline V gene lookup returns CDR1 MDHEN and CDR2 SYDVKM. The V end lost 6 bases, the J end lost 1 base, and 13 bases lay between the germline ends. This CDR3 has 14 amino acids. CDR3 DNA: TGTGCCAGCAGGGGGCCGGGACCATCCTACGAGCAGTACTTC. This encodes CASRGPGPSYEQYF.

In this sample, this clonotype turned up a few times. J is TRBJ1-1 and V is TRBV9; weak D call: TRBD1 (6 bases). The CDR3 length is 14 residues. CDR1 SGDLS and CDR2 YYNGEE come from the germline V gene. V was pared by 5 bases and J by 6 bases, with 17 bases between. The CDR3 loop reads CASRALTGWAEAFF. The CDR3 DNA reads TGTGCCAGCAGGGCTCTAACAGGGTGGGCTGAAGCTTTCTTT. The variable domain in full, completed from reference TRBV9 and TRBJ1-1, reads DSGVTQTPKHLITATGQRVTLRCSPRSGDLSVYWYQQSLDQGLQFLIQYYNGEERAKGNILERFSAQQFPDLHSELNLSSLELGDSALYFCASRALTGWAEAFFGQGTRLTVV.

This clonotype was seen at least ten times. The chain has TRBV2 and TRBJ1-1, with TRBD1 identical over 7 bases. Germline CDR1 and CDR2: SNHLY and FYNNEI. V lost 3 bases to trimming and J lost 0 bases; unmatched junction nucleotides: 10. The CDR3 has 17 amino acids. CDR3 bases: TGTGCCAGCAGTGACAAGCAGGGGGGAATAGTGAACACTGAAGCTTTCTTT. Protein sequence: CASSDKQGGIVNTEAFF.

There are many counts of this clonotype. The gene calls are TRBV20-1 and TRBJ1-2; a possible D gene is TRBD1 (6 bases). Trimming left V 6 bases short and J 3 bases short, with 14 bases between. The germline CDR1 and CDR2 sequences are DFQATT and SNEGSKA (reference sequence). The CDR3 has 13 amino acids. Here the CDR3 DNA reads TGCAGTGCATACAGGGCTGGAGACTATGGCTACACCTTC. Translated, it gives CSAYRAGDYGYTF.

There are many counts of this clonotype. The genes are TRBV2 and TRBJ2-7; D is undetermined. V gave up 6 bases and J gave up 1 base, with 13 bases separating them. This CDR3 has 14 amino acids. In germline, CDR1 is SNHLY, CDR2 FYNNEI. CDR3 residues: CASREFDNSYEQYF. The CDR3 DNA reads as TGTGCCAGCAGGGAATTTGACAATTCCTACGAGCAGTACTTC.

In this sample, this clonotype turned up a few times. This chain links TRBV6-2 or TRBV6-3 with TRBJ1-5; a weak D match, TRBD1 (5 bases). Germline CDR1 MNHEY, CDR2 SVGEGT. This CDR3 contains 16 residues. V was cut by 0 bases and J by 3 bases, with 12 bases left in between. CDR3 nucleotides: TGTGCCAGCAGTTACTCTAGAGGGGTTTACAATCAGCCCCAGCATTTT. Its translation is CASSYSRGVYNQPQHF.

This clonotype was recorded many times. V usage is TRBV28 and J usage is TRBJ2-7; 8 bases fit TRBD2. Germline CDR1 is MDHEN and CDR2 is SYDVKM. V lost 10 bases to trimming and J lost 3 bases; unmatched junction nucleotides: 17. This CDR3 spans 16 amino acids. The CDR3 is CATSVIAGGRIYEQYF. The CDR3, as DNA: TGTGCCACCTCCGTAATTGCGGGCGGGAGGATCTACGAGCAGTACTTC.